One sample yielded the 12 T cell receptor beta chains listed below, sequenced in a study of T cell changes during pregnancy in multiple sclerosis. The protocol was immunoSEQ multiplex PCR, while the TCRdb copy is restricted to in-frame clones and leaves out a portion. The table lists more than 55,000 clones, 91% of them singletons. The input for sequencing was peripheral blood, taken after pregnancy. These receptor sequences come from a female donor in good health, enrolled as a control in a pregnancy study.

The V and J genes are TRBV27 and TRBJ2-7; TRBD2 matches 15 bases. Germline loops: CDR1 MNHEY, CDR2 SMNVEV (reference sequence). J gave up 0 bases and V 4 bases, and 7 bases lay outside the gene matches. The CDR3 runs to 18 residues. This chain's CDR3 is CASSSGTSGGSRSYEQYF. Written as DNA, the CDR3 is TGTGCCAGCAGTTCCGGGACTAGCGGGGGGTCGCGCTCCTACGAGCAGTACTTC.

The chain employs TRBV15 and TRBJ1-4, with TRBD1 matching 10 bases. The V and J ends lost 5 bases and 6 bases, in that order; junction bases with no gene match: 9. Germline CDR1 is LNHNV and CDR2 is YYDKDF (reference sequence). The CDR3 consists of 16 residues. CDR3 sequence: CATSRSSGTGDEKLFF. CDR3 sequence (DNA): TGTGCCACCAGCCGATCCTCCGGGACAGGGGATGAAAAACTGTTTTTT.

V gene TRBV14 combines with J gene TRBJ1-1, with 7 positions matching TRBD1. V was pared by 5 bases and J by 2 bases, with 5 bases of the junction left unmatched. CDR1 and CDR2 (germline): SGHDN, FVKESK. The CDR3 is 14 residues long. The CDR3 protein is CASSGDSLNTEAFF. The CDR3 DNA sequence: TGTGCCAGCAGCGGGGACAGTTTAAACACTGAAGCTTTCTTT.

The V and J genes are TRBV10-1 and TRBJ2-7; 8 bases line up with TRBD1. Looked up from germline, CDR1 is WNHNN and CDR2 is SYGVQD (reference sequence). The CDR3 is made up of 15 amino acids. J gave up 5 bases and V 8 bases, and 14 bases lay outside the gene matches. CDR3 nucleotide sequence: TGCGCCAGCCAAACCGGGACAGGACCTCTGGACGAGCAGTACTTC. This sequence encodes CASQTGTGPLDEQYF.

This rearrangement joins TRBV9 to TRBJ1-6; TRBD1 agrees at 9 bases. The CDR3 has 15 residues. V shed 4 bases and J 6 bases; nucleotides not matched to a gene: 5. The germline V gene encodes CDR1 SGDLS and CDR2 YYNGEE. The CDR3 DNA reads TGTGCCAGCAGCTTTGGGGACAGGGCTAATTCACCCCTCCACTTT. This gives the protein CASSFGDRANSPLHF. Together with reference TRBV9 and TRBJ1-6, the CDR3 gives the full variable domain: DSGVTQTPKHLITATGQRVTLRCSPRSGDLSVYWYQQSLDQGLQFLIQYYNGEERAKGNILERFSAQQFPDLHSELNLSSLELGDSALYFCASSFGDRANSPLHFGNGTRLTVT.

The rearrangement joins TRBV18 to TRBJ2-3, with D unclear. Germline V CDR1 and CDR2: KGHSH, LQKENI. The CDR3 contains 14 residues. The ends were cut back, 1 base at V and 4 bases at J, with 9 bases in the middle. The CDR3 DNA reads TGTGCCAGCTCACCACTCGTTCCCCCAGATACGCAGTATTTT. Residues: CASSPLVPPDTQYF.

The chain couples TRBV7-8 to TRBJ2-5; 11 bases are a match to TRBD2. The V and J ends lost 3 bases and 5 bases, in that order; junction bases with no gene match: 5. Per the germline V gene, CDR1 is SGHVS and CDR2 is FQNEAQ. This CDR3 comprises 15 residues. CDR3 amino acids: CASSLGSGGAETQYF. The CDR3 nucleotides read TGTGCCAGCAGCTTGGGTAGCGGGGGGGCGGAGACCCAGTACTTC.

This clone was detected only a few times. The gene calls are TRBV7-6 and TRBJ1-1, with a tentative D call TRBD1 (6 bases). V lost 5 bases, J lost 8 bases, and 15 bases lay in between. CDR3 length: 13 amino acids. Germline V gene sequence: CDR1 SGHVS, CDR2 FNYEAQ. CDR3 nucleotides: TGTGCCAGCAGCCCGGGACACACTACCGAAGCTTTCTTT. Translating gives CASSPGHTTEAFF.

The CDR3 nucleotides are TGTGCCAGCAGCTCCCGACAGGGAAGGTCAGATACGCAGTATTTT. Its protein is CASSSRQGRSDTQYF. The rearrangement joins TRBV11-3 to TRBJ2-3, with TRBD1 matching 7 bases. The CDR3 runs 15 residues. Looked up from germline, CDR1 is SGHNT and CDR2 is YENEEA. The V and J ends lost 4 bases and 4 bases, in that order; junction bases with no gene match: 8.

V and J are TRBV7-3 and TRBJ2-5; 10 bases match TRBD1. The CDR3 loop spans 15 amino acids. CDR1 is SGHTA and CDR2 is FQGTGA in the germline V gene. V dropped 3 bases and J dropped 3; count of bases not matched to a gene: 4. As DNA, the CDR3 is TGTGCCAGCAGCTTCTCGACAGGGGGCGAAGAGACCCAGTACTTC. Amino acid sequence: CASSFSTGGEETQYF. Variable domain in full (rest from reference TRBV7-3 and TRBJ2-5): GAGVSQTPSNKVTEKGKYVELRCDPISGHTALYWYRQSLGQGPEFLIYFQGTGAADDSGLPNDRFFAVRPEGSVSTLKIQRTERGDSAVYLCASSFSTGGEETQYFGPGTRLLVL.

J is TRBJ2-6 and V is TRBV27, with D perhaps matching TRBD1 (6 bases). Trimming left V 6 bases short and J 0 bases short, with 6 bases between. CDR1 and CDR2 from the germline V gene are MNHEY and SMNVEV (reference sequence). The CDR3 runs 14 residues. The CDR3 DNA reads as TGTGCCAGCAGGGACAGCTCTGGGGCCAACGTCCTGACTTTC. Translated: CASRDSSGANVLTF.

The chain combines TRBV6-4 with TRBJ2-1, with D unresolved. The CDR3 totals 13 residues. Germline CDR1 reads MRHNA; CDR2 reads SNTAGT. Between the trimmed V and J ends, which lost 0 bases and 9 bases, there was a span of 9 bases. CDR3 region: CASSDSADAEQFF. The CDR3 DNA reads TGTGCCAGCAGTGACTCCGCGGATGCTGAGCAGTTCTTC.